A single sample is the source of the 24 T cell receptor beta chains below, sequenced in a study of molecular identifiers for immune sequencing clone quantification. One entry per CDR3 protein, called by TCRdb with MiXCR from the PCR reads. The data contain 50,000 to 65,000 distinct CDR3 sequences, almost 25% of them singletons. The specimen was naive CD8+ T cells from blood, with Jurkat cell RNA spiked in. Subset specified: FACS-sorted CD8+CD4-CCR7+CD45RA+ naive T cells. These receptors were obtained from a human donor in good health. Some libraries in this study had Jurkat cell RNA spiked in.

This clonotype was seen repeatedly, ten times or more. The chain uses TRBV11-2 and TRBJ2-2; D is uncertain. Germline V gives CDR1 SGHAT, CDR2 FQNNGV. The CDR3 totals 14 residues. Trimming shortened V by 1 base and J by 5 bases, and 8 bases separated the two germline ends. CDR3 amino acids: CASSLVVQTGELFF. The CDR3 region has the DNA TGTGCCAGCAGCTTAGTCGTCCAGACCGGGGAGCTGTTTTTT.

In its sample, this clonotype was seen many times. The chain recombines TRBV29-1 with TRBJ1-2; perhaps TRBD1 as D (5 bases). This CDR3 comprises 15 residues. V was trimmed by 1 base and J by 1 base, leaving 13 bases between them. Germline V gene sequence: CDR1 SQVTM, CDR2 ANQGSEA. The CDR3 DNA follows: TGCAGCGTTGAAGGGGGCCAGGATCTTAACTATGGCTACACCTTC. It is translated as CSVEGGQDLNYGYTF.

Worth noting for this clonotype: Just one base apart from a much larger clone, this may be a read error. The V gene is TRBV28, the J gene TRBJ1-3; tentatively, D is TRBD1 (5 bases). Germline V gene sequence: CDR1 MDHEN, CDR2 SYDVKM. CDR3 length: 17 residues. The CDR3 nucleotides read TGTGCCAGCAGTCCCACAACAGGCGCCTACTCTAGAAACACCATATATTTT. Protein sequence: CASSPTTGAYSRNTIYF.

This clonotype was detected many times. The chain is built from TRBV4-1 and TRBJ1-2; D not resolved. This CDR3 spans 14 amino acids. The germline V gene has CDR1 MGHRA and CDR2 YSYEKL. Trimming shortened V by 1 base and J by 8 bases, and 14 bases separated the two germline ends. The CDR3 spells CASSQGPRLPGYTF. The CDR3 bases are TGCGCCAGCAGCCAAGGTCCAAGGCTGCCCGGCTACACCTTC.

A note on this clonotype: A much larger clone lies a single base off, so this may be a read error. The J gene is TRBJ2-5, the V gene TRBV24-1; the D gene is possibly TRBD1 (7 bases). Germline-derived CDR1 and CDR2 are KGHDR and SFDVKD. This CDR3 comprises 16 residues. The CDR3 here is CVTSDWAGQSQETQYF. CDR3 DNA: TGTGTCACCAGTGATTGGGCGGGACAGAGCCAAGAGACCCAGTACTTC.

This clonotype occurred many times. This chain joins TRBV5-1 and TRBJ2-5, with D perhaps matching TRBD2 (6 bases). Germline lookup yields CDR1 SGHRS and CDR2 YFSETQ. This CDR3 spans 16 amino acids. Deletions cut 4 bases from V and 5 bases from J, with 21 bases between. CDR3 sequence (DNA): TGCGCCAGCAGCCCGGAGGGCAGCCTTTCTCTTGAGACCCAGTACTTC. Translation: CASSPEGSLSLETQYF.

This chain uses TRBV9 with TRBJ1-5, with 7 bases identical to TRBD1. Per germline, CDR1 SGDLS and CDR2 YYNGEE. The CDR3 has 15 amino acids. The V gene end was trimmed by 0 bases and the J gene end by 5 bases; junction bases not matched to a gene: 5. Here the CDR3 reads CASSVEGGGYQPQHF. The CDR3 bases are TGTGCCAGCAGCGTAGAAGGGGGCGGCTATCAGCCCCAGCATTTT. Complete variable domain (other parts from reference TRBV9 and TRBJ1-5): DSGVTQTPKHLITATGQRVTLRCSPRSGDLSVYWYQQSLDQGLQFLIQYYNGEERAKGNILERFSAQQFPDLHSELNLSSLELGDSALYFCASSVEGGGYQPQHFGDGTRLSIL.

This clonotype showed up many times. The rearrangement uses TRBV9 and TRBJ2-1; D gene unclear. The CDR3 consists of 13 residues. The V end lost 4 bases, the J end lost 9 bases, and 14 bases lay between the germline ends. CDR1 and CDR2 (germline): SGDLS, YYNGEE. In DNA form, the CDR3 reads TGTGCCAGCAGCACCACCCCTAAGGTTGAGCAGTTCTTC. It yields the protein CASSTTPKVEQFF.

This clonotype appeared a few times. J is TRBJ2-1 and V is TRBV6-2 or TRBV6-3, with a tentative D call TRBD1 (5 bases). Trimming took off 0 bases at V and 4 bases at J, with 16 bases between the two ends. CDR3 size: 17 residues. Germline V CDR1 and CDR2: MNHEY, SVGEGT. CDR3 loop: CASSYSPDTKIYNEQFF. The CDR3 nucleotides read TGTGCCAGCAGTTACTCGCCGGACACCAAAATATACAATGAGCAGTTCTTC.

This clonotype was found many times. The V gene is TRBV5-4, the J gene TRBJ2-7; D might be TRBD2 (6 bases). The CDR3 contains 18 residues. V gave up 6 bases and J gave up 0 bases, with 25 bases separating them. CDR1 and CDR2 (germline): SGHNT, YYREEE (reference sequence). DNA of the CDR3: TGTGCCAGCACCCCTGACAGATCTAGCGCTCGATCCTCCTACGAGCAGTACTTC. Translated: CASTPDRSSARSSYEQYF.

This clonotype was found a few times. A much larger clonotype is one base distant, so this may be a read error. V is TRBV24-1 and J is TRBJ2-3; no clear D. CDR3 length equals 15 residues. The V end lost 4 bases, the J end lost 1 base, and 11 bases lay between the germline ends. Germline V gives CDR1 KGHDR, CDR2 SFDVKD. The CDR3 sequence: CATSDPLRRTDTQYF. Written as DNA, the CDR3 is TGTGCCACCAGTGACCCCCTGCGGCGCACAGATACGCAGTATTTT.

There are many counts of this clonotype. The chain links TRBV20-1 to TRBJ2-1, with D perhaps matching TRBD2 (5 bases). The V end lost 3 bases, the J end lost 0 bases, and 9 bases lay between the germline ends. This CDR3 is built from 14 residues. Germline CDR1 is DFQATT and CDR2 is SNEGSKA (reference sequence). DNA for the CDR3: TGCAGTGCTAGCGGGGAAAGCTCCTACAATGAGCAGTTCTTC. This encodes CSASGESSYNEQFF.

This clonotype has ten or more counts. The chain recombines TRBV25-1 with TRBJ2-7, with 10 bases matching TRBD1. V shed 4 bases and J 4 bases; nucleotides not matched to a gene: 4. Germline CDR1 and CDR2: MGHDK and SYGVNS. This CDR3 contains 14 residues. The CDR3 nucleotides are TGTGCCAGCAGTGCCGGGACAGGGGAATACGAGCAGTACTTC. It is translated as CASSAGTGEYEQYF.

Regarding this clonotype: This may come from a read error, since a much larger clone is one base off. The chain carries TRBV7-2 and TRBJ2-7, with 12 bases matching TRBD1. This CDR3 is built from 15 residues. From germline, CDR1 is SGHTA and CDR2 FQGNSA. In nucleotides, the CDR3 is TGTGCCGGCAGCTACCCCGGGACAGGGGGCGAGGAGCAGTACTTC. It specifies CAGSYPGTGGEEQYF.

This clonotype was counted only a few times. The chain couples TRBV18 to TRBJ1-1; D unresolved. Germline-derived CDR1 and CDR2 are KGHSH and LQKENI. Trimming took off 3 bases at V and 5 bases at J, with 13 bases between the two ends. The CDR3 totals 14 residues. CDR3 sequence reads: CASSPREETTEAFF. Written as DNA, the CDR3 is TGTGCCAGCTCACCGAGGGAGGAGACTACTGAAGCTTTCTTT.

At least ten counts were recorded for this clonotype. V gene TRBV6-5 combines with J gene TRBJ1-5; D perhaps matches TRBD1 (6 bases). The CDR3 length is 15 residues. The germline CDR1 and CDR2 sequences are MNHEY and SVGAGI. V shed 2 bases and J shed 1 base, with 9 bases lying between them. The CDR3, as DNA: TGTGCCAGCAGTTACGGGGGGCCAAGCAATCAGCCCCAGCATTTT. Translated, it gives CASSYGGPSNQPQHF.

V usage is TRBV28 and J usage is TRBJ2-7; TRBD1 aligns across 10 bases. Germline lookup yields CDR1 MDHEN and CDR2 SYDVKM. V dropped 3 bases and J dropped 5; count of bases not matched to a gene: 10. The CDR3 spans 16 residues. In nucleotides, the CDR3 is TGTGCCAGCAGTTTTGACAGGGGGCAGGGAAACCACGAGCAGTACTTC. Residues: CASSFDRGQGNHEQYF. The whole variable domain, filled in from reference TRBV28 and TRBJ2-7, reads DVKVTQSSRYLVKRTGEKVFLECVQDMDHENMFWYRQDPGLGLRLIYFSYDVKMKEKGDIPEGYSVSREKKERFSLILESASTNQTSMYLCASSFDRGQGNHEQYFGPGTRLTVT.

This clonotype appeared once. The chain combines TRBV7-9 with TRBJ2-3; 7 bases line up with TRBD2. The CDR3 sequence is 15 residues long. CDR1 is SEHNR and CDR2 is FQNEAQ in the germline V gene (reference sequence). V was pared by 11 bases and J by 0 bases, with 11 bases of the junction left unmatched. CDR3 sequence reads: CACQQRGSSTDTQYF. The CDR3 bases are TGTGCCTGTCAACAGCGGGGATCTAGCACAGATACGCAGTATTTT.

V and J are TRBV7-9 and TRBJ2-3; no reliable D call. The germline V gene has CDR1 SEHNR and CDR2 FQNEAQ (reference sequence). Trimming took off 4 bases at V and 6 bases at J, with 20 bases between the two ends. The CDR3 is made up of 16 amino acids. The CDR3, as DNA: TGTGCCAGCAGCTCCCGGGCCCTTTTGGGCCCCGATACGCAGTATTTT. It encodes CASSSRALLGPDTQYF. The complete variable domain, with remaining parts taken from reference TRBV7-9 and TRBJ2-3, reads DTGVSQNPRHKITKRGQNVTFRCDPISEHNRLYWYRQTLGQGPEFLTYFQNEAQLEKSRLLSDRFSAERPKGSFSTLEIQRTEQGDSAMYLCASSSRALLGPDTQYFGPGTRLTVL.

This clonotype was counted ten times or more. The chain's CDR3 is CASSVRTGPQETQYF. Here the CDR3 DNA reads TGTGCCAGCAGCGTGAGGACAGGGCCCCAAGAGACCCAGTACTTC. The J gene is TRBJ2-5, the V gene TRBV9; 8 nucleotides line up with TRBD1. The J segment lost 1 base and the V segment lost 2 bases, leaving 4 bases of the junction unmatched. This CDR3 comprises 15 residues. Looked up from germline, CDR1 is SGDLS and CDR2 is YYNGEE.

With respect to this clonotype: Given a much more abundant clone one base away, this may be a read error. V and J are TRBV24-1 and TRBJ2-2, with 7 bases matching TRBD2. The V segment lost 6 bases and the J segment 4 bases; nucleotides outside the gene matches: 1. Germline assignment: CDR1 KGHDR and CDR2 SFDVKD. This CDR3 is 13 amino acids long. This CDR3 reads CATSPGGTGELFF. As DNA, the CDR3 is TGTGCCACCAGTCCGGGGGGCACCGGGGAGCTGTTTTTT.

This clonotype was picked up many times. The CDR3 DNA follows: TGCAGCGGGACAGGGGTCAGCACAGATACGCAGTATTTT. It translates to CSGTGVSTDTQYF. The chain links TRBV29-1 to TRBJ2-3; 9 bases line up with TRBD1. Germline V CDR1 and CDR2: SQVTM, ANQGSEA. The CDR3 loop spans 13 amino acids. J lost 0 bases, V lost 7 bases, and 2 bases had no gene match.

In this sample, this clonotype turned up once. One end of the junction varies from germline; a read error may be responsible. The rearrangement links TRBV27 to TRBJ2-5, with D unclear. The germline V gene has CDR1 MNHEY and CDR2 SMNVEV (reference sequence). This CDR3 contains 13 residues. CDR3 sequence reads: CARGFRQPKPQSF. CDR3 DNA: TGTGCCCGCGGTTTTCGGCAGCCGAAGCCCCAGTCCTTC.

This clonotype has just a few counts. V and J are TRBV19 and TRBJ1-1, with D possibly matching TRBD1 (6 bases). The CDR3 consists of 17 residues. Trimming took 4 bases from V and 3 from J, leaving 21 bases between them. The germline V gene encodes CDR1 LNHDA and CDR2 SQIVND (reference sequence). The CDR3 DNA reads as TGTGCCAGTAGTACGATCGACCCGGGGAAGGGGGACACTGAAGCTTTCTTT. Amino acid sequence: CASSTIDPGKGDTEAFF.